These 32 T cell receptor beta chains were all obtained from the same sample, sequenced in a study of T-cell reconstitution after alpha-beta-depleted transplantation in children. Unique molecular identifiers were incorporated into the prepared TCRbeta library. TCRdb re-derived calls from the PCR reads in MiXCR, one entry per CDR3 protein. The sample includes about 690,000 distinct CDR3 sequences, over 15% seen only once; the top ten take about 1.1%. The sequencing here drew on PBMCs from the stem cell graft donor, taken from the stem cell graft. The receptors shown here come from a human donor who donated a stem cell graft to a child with acute myeloid leukemia.

A single count supports this clonotype. The rearrangement links TRBV7-9 to TRBJ2-7; 10 bases line up with TRBD2. CDR1 and CDR2 (germline): SEHNR, FQNEAQ (reference sequence). The V segment lost 2 bases and the J segment 4 bases; nucleotides outside the gene matches: 5. The CDR3 length is 15 residues. The CDR3 DNA sequence: TGTGCCAGCAGCTTATCCACTAGCGGGGAATACGAGCAGTACTTC. Translated, it gives CASSLSTSGEYEQYF.

This clonotype was detected only a few times. The chain carries TRBV5-1 and TRBJ2-7; D is unclear. In germline, CDR1 is SGHRS, CDR2 YFSETQ. The CDR3 is made up of 14 amino acids. V dropped 0 bases and J dropped 3 bases, with 10 bases sitting between them. The DNA of the CDR3 is TGCGCCAGCAGCTTGGGGTTTTCCGTCTACGAGCAGTACTTC. This translates into CASSLGFSVYEQYF.

As regards this clonotype: The junction departs from the called germline gene at one end, perhaps through a read error. This chain connects TRBV5-5 to TRBJ2-6, with a weak D call TRBD1 (5 bases). The CDR3 consists of 17 residues. Per the germline V gene, CDR1 is SGHKS and CDR2 is YYEKEE (reference sequence). CDR3 sequence: CASSPKPQGFQADVLTF. The CDR3 nucleotides are TGTGCCAGCAGCCCCAAGCCCCAGGGTTTTCAGGCCGACGTCCTGACTTTC.

This clonotype was recorded at least ten times. This chain uses TRBV7-2 with TRBJ2-2; perhaps D is TRBD1 or TRBD2 (5 bases each). The CDR3 runs to 15 residues. Germline V gene sequence: CDR1 SGHTA, CDR2 FQGNSA. V was trimmed by 5 bases and J by 4 bases, leaving 14 bases between them. CDR3 loop: CASSEQTGGTGELFF. The DNA for the CDR3 is TGTGCCAGCAGCGAACAAACAGGAGGCACCGGGGAGCTGTTTTTT.

In its sample, this clonotype was seen a few times. The chain couples TRBV30 to TRBJ2-3; the D call may be TRBD1 or TRBD2 (6 bases each). The V gene lost 2 bases and the J gene lost 2 bases, with 14 bases spanning the gap. Germline CDR1 is GTSNPN and CDR2 is SVGIG (reference sequence). The CDR3 runs 15 residues. The CDR3 nucleotides are TGTGCCTGGAGTATCGGGGGCTCTACCACAGATACGCAGTATTTT. As protein: CAWSIGGSTTDTQYF.

This clonotype was detected many times. The CDR3 bases are TGTGCCAGCAGTTGGCGACAGGGTTCAGATACGCAGTATTTT. Its translation: CASSWRQGSDTQYF. The genes are TRBV12-3 or TRBV12-4 and TRBJ2-3; TRBD1 matches 7 bases. V dropped 4 bases and J dropped 4; count of bases not matched to a gene: 5. The length of the CDR3 is 14 residues.

This chain connects TRBV18 to TRBJ2-7, with 8 bases matching TRBD1. Germline CDR1 and CDR2: KGHSH and LQKENI. CDR3 length: 14 amino acids. After removal of 3 bases from V and 5 bases from J, the junction contained 6 bases not matched to a gene. This chain's CDR3 is CASSPQQGGHEQYF. Here the CDR3 DNA reads TGTGCCAGCTCACCCCAACAGGGGGGCCACGAGCAGTACTTC.

This rearrangement joins TRBV28 to TRBJ2-7; tentative D call: TRBD1 (5 bases). The CDR3 is 18 amino acids. Trimming took off 2 bases at V and 0 bases at J, with 20 bases between the two ends. CDR1 is MDHEN and CDR2 is SYDVKM in the germline V gene. In DNA, the CDR3 is TGTGCCAGCAGTTTAGGGGCCCGTGACGACACCATCTCCTACGAGCAGTACTTC. Translated, it gives CASSLGARDDTISYEQYF.

For this clonotype: A much larger clone sits a single nucleotide away, making a read error possible. DNA for the CDR3: TGCAGTGCTAGAGATGGACGGGCCTCCTACAATGAGCGGTTCTTC. Translation: CSARDGRASYNERFF. The chain has TRBV20-1 and TRBJ2-1; no firm D call. In germline, CDR1 is DFQATT, CDR2 SNEGSKA (reference sequence). The CDR3 consists of 15 residues.

This clonotype was seen at least ten times. This chain links TRBV10-3 with TRBJ1-2, with a weak D call TRBD1 (6 bases). The CDR3 runs to 14 residues. Germline-derived CDR1 and CDR2 are ENHRY and SYGVKD. Trimming pared 3 bases from V and 4 bases from J, leaving 12 bases between. This chain's CDR3 is CAISDPDSRYGYTF. The CDR3 region has the DNA TGTGCCATCAGTGACCCGGACAGTCGCTATGGCTACACCTTC.

J is TRBJ2-2 and V is TRBV20-1, with 11 bases identical to TRBD1. CDR3 length: 15 residues. Germline V CDR1 and CDR2: DFQATT, SNEGSKA (reference sequence). Unmatched junction bases numbered 7, after V lost 5 bases and J lost 5 bases. CDR3 sequence (DNA): TGCAGTGCTGTGGACAGGGGGCATGGGACCGGGGAGCTGTTTTTT. The encoded protein is CSAVDRGHGTGELFF.

This clonotype appeared many times. The rearrangement uses TRBV4-2 and TRBJ1-5, with 7 bases lining up with TRBD1. The CDR3 totals 17 residues. Trimming took 1 base from V and 7 from J; bases not matched to a gene: 13. Per the germline V gene, CDR1 is LGHNA and CDR2 is YNFKEQ. DNA for the CDR3: TGTGCCAGCAGCCAAGGATTCGGGCAGGGGGTGAGACAGCCCCAGCATTTT. Residues: CASSQGFGQGVRQPQHF.

CDR3 bases: TGTGCCAGCAGCTTCCCCTTGGACATCGCGAACACCGGGGAGCTGTTTTTT. This gives the protein CASSFPLDIANTGELFF. The rearrangement joins TRBV7-8 to TRBJ2-2, with D possibly being TRBD1 (5 bases). There are 17 residues in the CDR3. Trimming took 3 bases from V and 0 from J, leaving 14 bases between them. Germline lookup yields CDR1 SGHVS and CDR2 FQNEAQ.

This clonotype was seen ten or more times. This sequence joins TRBV5-5 and TRBJ2-4; D gene ambiguous. Germline CDR1 reads SGHKS; CDR2 reads YYEKEE (reference sequence). The CDR3 consists of 12 residues. Trimming stripped 3 bases from V and 5 bases from J, with 6 bases between. CDR3 nucleotide sequence: TGTGCCAGCAGCTCTCGGGAAAACATTCAGTACTTC. It translates to CASSSRENIQYF. Variable domain in full (rest from reference TRBV5-5 and TRBJ2-4): DAGVTQSPTHLIKTRGQQVTLRCSPISGHKSVSWYQQVLGQGPQFIFQYYEKEERGRGNFPDRFSARQFPNYSSELNVNALLLGDSALYLCASSSRENIQYFGAGTRLSVL.

This clonotype was picked up a small number of times. The CDR3 bases are TGCGCCAGCAGCGCACGGACAGGGCATGGCTACACCTTC. This translates into CASSARTGHGYTF. The rearrangement links TRBV4-1 to TRBJ1-2; 8 bases are shared with TRBD1. This CDR3 has 13 residues. CDR1 and CDR2 from the germline V gene are MGHRA and YSYEKL. After removal of 5 bases from V and 6 bases from J, the junction contained 5 bases not matched to a gene.

The rearrangement links TRBV12-3 or TRBV12-4 to TRBJ2-2; D unclear. Trimming took 7 bases from V and 5 from J, leaving 17 bases between them. The CDR3 runs 15 residues. The CDR3 is CASTVVGVETGELFF. In DNA, the CDR3 is TGTGCCAGCACTGTGGTTGGGGTCGAGACCGGGGAGCTGTTTTTT.

This clonotype has a handful of counts. Here the CDR3 reads CASSLRTSGGLTPAETQYF. DNA for the CDR3: TGCGCCAGCAGCCTAAGGACTAGCGGGGGGCTAACCCCGGCAGAGACCCAGTACTTC. The chain joins TRBV5-1 to TRBJ2-5; 14 nucleotides agree with TRBD2. The ends lost 4 bases at V and 4 bases at J; junction bases unmatched: 15. This CDR3 spans 19 amino acids. Per the germline V gene, CDR1 is SGHRS and CDR2 is YFSETQ.

This clonotype was detected many times. Written as DNA, the CDR3 is TGCAGTGCTCTGACTAGCTCCTACGAGCAGTACTTC. It specifies CSALTSSYEQYF. This chain links TRBV20-1 with TRBJ2-7; D is perhaps TRBD2 (6 bases). The CDR3 covers 12 residues. Trimming left V 5 bases short and J 0 bases short, with 8 bases between. Germline V gene sequence: CDR1 DFQATT, CDR2 SNEGSKA (reference sequence).

The J gene is TRBJ2-7, the V gene TRBV10-1; 9 nucleotides line up with TRBD1. The V segment lost 10 bases and the J segment 6 bases; nucleotides outside the gene matches: 7. CDR3 length equals 12 residues. The germline V gene has CDR1 WNHNN and CDR2 SYGVQD (reference sequence). The chain's CDR3 is CATGQGKSEQYV. The CDR3 DNA reads TGCGCCACCGGACAGGGGAAAAGCGAGCAGTACGTC.

The gene calls are TRBV7-9 and TRBJ1-5; 7 positions agree with TRBD1. Trimming removed 5 bases from V and 2 bases from J; junction bases left unmatched: 6. CDR1 SEHNR and CDR2 FQNEAQ come from the germline V gene (reference sequence). This CDR3 has 15 residues. In nucleotides, the CDR3 is TGTGCCAGCAGCCGGGGCGACAGGGGCAATCAGCCCCAGCATTTT. Encoded protein: CASSRGDRGNQPQHF.

At least ten counts were recorded for this clonotype. The V and J genes are TRBV29-1 and TRBJ1-5, with 9 bases that match TRBD1. The CDR3 is 12 residues long. Germline V gene sequence: CDR1 SQVTM, CDR2 ANQGSEA. V lost 6 bases to trimming and J lost 9 bases; unmatched junction nucleotides: 6. This CDR3 reads CSVGQGRGPQHF. Written as DNA, the CDR3 is TGCAGCGTGGGACAGGGCCGGGGGCCCCAGCATTTT.

The chain joins TRBV4-2 to TRBJ1-2; 7 bases fit TRBD1. The V and J ends lost 4 bases and 7 bases, in that order; junction bases with no gene match: 9. This CDR3 comprises 14 residues. Germline CDR1 LGHNA, CDR2 YNFKEQ. Written as DNA, the CDR3 is TGTGCCAGCAGCCCCGGGCCAGGGGGACGTGGCTACACCTTC. Translating gives CASSPGPGGRGYTF.

The chain couples TRBV6-1 to TRBJ1-1; TRBD1 aligns across 11 bases. The CDR3 covers 15 residues. Losses at the gene ends were 3 bases for V and 4 bases for J; bases not matched to a gene: 4. Germline CDR1 and CDR2: MNHNS and SASEGT. The CDR3 region is CASSDLGQGATEAFF. CDR3 nucleotide sequence: TGTGCCAGCAGTGATTTAGGACAGGGGGCCACTGAAGCTTTCTTT.

Here the CDR3 reads CANTGVPGFQPQHF. CDR3 bases: TGTGCCAACACTGGAGTCCCGGGTTTCCAGCCCCAGCATTTT. The chain recombines TRBV21-1 with TRBJ1-5. TRBV21-1 is a recognized pseudogene. This CDR3 comprises 14 residues.

This clonotype was seen a few times. The chain employs TRBV7-3 and TRBJ2-2; D not resolved. CDR1 SGHTA and CDR2 FQGTGA come from the germline V gene. This CDR3 has 14 residues. Trimming shortened V by 5 bases and J by 2 bases, and 9 bases separated the two germline ends. CDR3: CASSMTRNTGELFF. The CDR3 DNA sequence: TGTGCCAGCAGCATGACAAGAAACACCGGGGAGCTGTTTTTT.

This clonotype appeared many times. The gene calls are TRBV29-1 and TRBJ2-2, with a tentative D call TRBD1 (5 bases). CDR3 length: 14 residues. Trimming removed 3 bases from V and 6 bases from J, with 14 bases in between. Germline values: CDR1 SQVTM, CDR2 ANQGSEA. The CDR3 region is CSVEVQGLAGELFF. The DNA of the CDR3 is TGCAGCGTTGAGGTTCAGGGTCTTGCCGGGGAGCTGTTTTTT.

Many counts were recorded for this clonotype. The genes are TRBV11-2 and TRBJ2-1, with D unclear. There are 15 residues in the CDR3. The V and J ends lost 5 bases and 0 bases respectively, with 11 bases between them. Looked up from germline, CDR1 is SGHAT and CDR2 is FQNNGV. The CDR3 DNA sequence: TGTGCCAGCAGCGTCCAGGCGAGCTCCTACAATGAGCAGTTCTTC. Its translation is CASSVQASSYNEQFF.

This clonotype was picked up many times. The chain joins TRBV5-1 to TRBJ1-2, with D possibly TRBD1 on 5 matching bases. This CDR3 comprises 15 residues. Trimming cost V 0 bases and J 6 bases, with 15 bases left between them. Germline V gene data show CDR1 as SGHRS and CDR2 as YFSETQ. CDR3 residues: CASSLAYGEGDGYTF. The CDR3, as DNA: TGCGCCAGCAGCTTGGCCTATGGGGAAGGGGATGGCTACACCTTC. Complete variable domain (other parts from reference TRBV5-1 and TRBJ1-2): KAGVTQTPRYLIKTRGQQVTLSCSPISGHRSVSWYQQTPGQGLQFLFEYFSETQRNKGNFPGRFSGRQFSNSRSEMNVSTLELGDSALYLCASSLAYGEGDGYTFGSGTRLTVV.

This chain links TRBV6-1 with TRBJ2-2; D call uncertain. Trimming cost V 2 bases and J 4 bases, with 5 bases left between them. The CDR3 is 13 residues long. Germline CDR1 reads MNHNS; CDR2 reads SASEGT. DNA of the CDR3: TGTGCCAGCAGTGAACAGCCCACCGGGGAGCTGTTTTTT. Its translation is CASSEQPTGELFF.

This clonotype was seen a handful of times. J is TRBJ2-1 and V is TRBV12-3 or TRBV12-4, with D maybe TRBD2 (7 bases). V gave up 7 bases and J gave up 7 bases, with 20 bases separating them. CDR3 length: 15 amino acids. The CDR3 DNA is TGTGCCAGCAACCCGGAGGGGGGGGCCCAAAATGAGCAGTTCTTC. Residues: CASNPEGGAQNEQFF.

Ten or more counts support this clonotype. V and J are TRBV20-1 and TRBJ1-1; D is undetermined. V lost 0 bases and J lost 1, with 3 bases in between. The V gene's germline CDR1 is DFQATT and CDR2 SNEGSKA (reference sequence). The CDR3 contains 12 residues. CDR3: CSAREKNTEAFF. CDR3 in DNA: TGCAGTGCTAGAGAAAAGAACACTGAAGCTTTCTTT.

This clonotype was recorded a few times. The chain joins TRBV20-1 to TRBJ2-5; 10 positions agree with TRBD2. Germline loops: CDR1 DFQATT, CDR2 SNEGSKA (reference sequence). CDR3 length equals 13 residues. Unmatched junction bases numbered 7, after V lost 6 bases and J lost 6 bases. The CDR3 DNA sequence: TGCAGTGCAAGAAGCGGGGGGGACAAGACCCAGTACTTC. Its protein is CSARSGGDKTQYF.